These 6 T cell receptor beta chains came from one sample sequenced in a study of Ad26.COV2.S vaccination and SARS-CoV-2 variants. TCRdb's table, derived via immunoSEQ multiplex PCR, lists solely in-frame clones and lacks some. The sample lists around 170,000 clones, approximately 90% seen once, with about 5.9% in the top ten. The sequencing used peripheral blood, collected after recovery from COVID-19. The receptors were sampled from a human donor who had recovered from COVID-19.

This clone was seen only once. J is TRBJ2-2 and V is TRBV4-1; the match to TRBD2 covers 7 bases. CDR3 length equals 16 residues. Germline V gives CDR1 MGHRA, CDR2 YSYEKL. Trimming took 5 bases from V and 3 from J; bases not matched to a gene: 9. The CDR3 spells CASSSMVGGDTGELFF. The CDR3 DNA is TGCGCCAGCAGCTCCATGGTGGGGGGGGACACCGGGGAGCTGTTTTTT.

This chain connects TRBV3-1 (or the pseudogene TRBV3-2) to TRBJ2-7; a weak D match, TRBD1 (5 bases). The CDR3 runs 13 residues. Germline CDR1 LGHDT, CDR2 YNNKEL (reference sequence). V was cut by 4 bases and J by 3 bases, with 10 bases left in between. DNA of the CDR3: TGTGCCAGCAGCCGGACACAGGTCTACGAGCAGTACTTC. Translated, it gives CASSRTQVYEQYF.

The chain links TRBV5-5 to TRBJ1-3; the D gene is possibly TRBD1 (6 bases). CDR3 size: 16 residues. Trimming removed 0 bases at V and 0 bases at J, with 10 bases between. Per the germline V gene, CDR1 is SGHKS and CDR2 is YYEKEE (reference sequence). CDR3 region: CASSLDRVFSGNTIYF. CDR3 nucleotide sequence: TGTGCCAGCAGCTTGGACAGGGTCTTCTCTGGAAACACCATATATTTT.

This clone was counted only a few times. This chain connects TRBV7-9 to TRBJ2-7; TRBD2 aligns across 10 bases. CDR1 and CDR2 (germline): SEHNR, FQNEAQ (reference sequence). The CDR3 has 15 amino acids. Trimming took 0 bases from V and 5 from J; bases not matched to a gene: 4. This CDR3 reads CASSLAIAGGHEQYF. The CDR3 bases are TGTGCCAGCAGCTTAGCGATAGCGGGAGGCCACGAGCAGTACTTC.

This chain connects TRBV7-8 to TRBJ1-5; perhaps TRBD1 as D (6 bases). Germline assignment: CDR1 SGHVS and CDR2 FQNEAQ. The CDR3 totals 18 residues. V lost 1 base, J lost 0 bases, and 16 bases lay in between. As DNA, the CDR3 is TGTGCCAGCAGCTTAGTCGCACAGGGTCCTTATAGCAATCAGCCCCAGCATTTT. This encodes CASSLVAQGPYSNQPQHF. Full variable domain (rest looked up from reference TRBV7-8 and TRBJ1-5): GAGVSQSPRYKVAKRGQDVALRCDPISGHVSLFWYQQALGQGPEFLTYFQNEAQLDKSGLPSDRFFAERPEGSVSTLKIQRTQQEDSAVYLCASSLVAQGPYSNQPQHFGDGTRLSIL.

This sequence joins TRBV5-5 and TRBJ2-1; no firm D call. From germline, CDR1 is SGHKS and CDR2 YYEKEE (reference sequence). CDR3 size: 13 residues. Trimming stripped 0 bases from V and 9 bases from J, with 10 bases between. The DNA of the CDR3 is TGTGCCAGCAGCTTGGTTGGTCAGGTTGAGCAGTTCTTC. Translating gives CASSLVGQVEQFF. The complete variable domain, with remaining parts taken from reference TRBV5-5 and TRBJ2-1, reads DAGVTQSPTHLIKTRGQQVTLRCSPISGHKSVSWYQQVLGQGPQFIFQYYEKEERGRGNFPDRFSARQFPNYSSELNVNALLLGDSALYLCASSLVGQVEQFFGPGTRLTVL.